These 9 T cell receptor beta chains share one sample of origin, sequenced in a study of T cells in Graves' hyperthyroidism and ophthalmopathy. It was RNA transcripts that yielded the amplified TCR beta CDR3 regions. The HTBI primer set served for first-round RT-PCR of the TCR CDR3. A single record per CDR3 protein comes from TCRdb applying MiXCR to the multiplex PCR reads. The table includes roughly 700,000 distinct CDR3 sequences, about 35% detected once. What was sequenced was blood. Receptors originate from a woman aged 40 to 49 with Graves' hyperthyroidism.

This clonotype was seen many times. V is TRBV4-2 and J is TRBJ1-5; D gene unclear. Germline V gene lookup returns CDR1 LGHNA and CDR2 YNFKEQ. Trimming removed 3 bases at V and 5 bases at J, with 14 bases between. The CDR3 is 15 residues long. CDR3 DNA sequence: TGTGCCAGCAGCCAGGATCGGACGGACCATCAGCCCCAGCATTTT. It specifies CASSQDRTDHQPQHF.

This clonotype was detected many times. V is TRBV19 and J is TRBJ1-5, with D tentatively TRBD1 (6 bases). CDR1 is LNHDA and CDR2 is SQIVND in the germline V gene (reference sequence). The CDR3 has 15 amino acids. Trimming took 6 bases from V and 5 from J, leaving 17 bases between them. The CDR3 DNA sequence: TGTGCCAGTAGCACCTCGGGGGGGCGAGATCAGCCCCAGCATTTT. Protein sequence: CASSTSGGRDQPQHF.

In its sample, this clonotype was seen many times. The CDR3 DNA follows: TGTGCCATCAGTGAGAATCAGGGAAGGAATTCACCCCTCCACTTT. Its protein product is CAISENQGRNSPLHF. V is TRBV10-3 and J is TRBJ1-6; D perhaps matches TRBD1 (5 bases). V lost 2 bases, J lost 7 bases, and 12 bases lay in between. The CDR3 totals 15 residues. The germline V gene has CDR1 ENHRY and CDR2 SYGVKD.

The chain combines TRBV4-3 with TRBJ1-2, with D tentatively TRBD1 (5 bases). CDR3 size: 15 residues. Germline CDR1 and CDR2: LGHNA and YSLEER. V lost 4 bases and J 2 bases, leaving 14 bases between the germline ends. CDR3 DNA: TGCGCCAGCAGCCGGCTGGGGGGGAAAAACTATGGCTACACCTTC. This encodes CASSRLGGKNYGYTF.

This clonotype was detected many times. This chain joins TRBV20-1 and TRBJ2-5; D is possibly TRBD1 (5 bases). The CDR3 is made up of 13 amino acids. V was clipped by 3 bases and J by 3 bases, with 11 bases between them. Germline V gene data show CDR1 as DFQATT and CDR2 as SNEGSKA (reference sequence). CDR3 bases: TGCAGTGCTAGTAGGGGCGGCGAAGAGACCCAGTACTTC. This translates into CSASRGGEETQYF.

The rearrangement links TRBV19 to TRBJ2-7; D may match TRBD1 or TRBD2 (6 bases each). This CDR3 comprises 17 residues. Germline V lookup: CDR1 LNHDA, CDR2 SQIVND (reference sequence). Trimming stripped 9 bases from V and 1 base from J, with 25 bases between. The CDR3 DNA is TGTGCCAGCATTTCGCAAGGGGGGCCAGGCCTTTCCTACGAGCAGTACTTC. Its translation: CASISQGGPGLSYEQYF.

V usage is TRBV6-4 and J usage is TRBJ1-5; TRBD1 is a possible D gene (6 bases). Deletions cut 8 bases from V and 3 bases from J, with 11 bases between. Germline values: CDR1 MRHNA, CDR2 SNTAGT. This CDR3 has 13 amino acids. CDR3 region: CASARGDNQPQHF. CDR3 bases: TGTGCCAGCGCCAGGGGCGACAATCAGCCCCAGCATTTT.

The chain has TRBV11-2 and TRBJ1-1; 8 positions agree with TRBD1. Germline CDR1 reads SGHAT; CDR2 reads FQNNGV. The CDR3 runs 16 residues. The junction had 9 bases not matched to a gene; V was cut back by 3 bases and J by 3 bases. The CDR3 region has the DNA TGTGCCAGCAGCTTGTTGACAGGGGCCGGGGACACTGAAGCTTTCTTT. This sequence encodes CASSLLTGAGDTEAFF.

The gene calls are TRBV13 and TRBJ2-5; no clear D gene. The germline V and J ends were trimmed by 3 bases and 5 bases, with 10 bases remaining between them. The CDR3 spans 13 residues. The germline gives CDR1 PRHDT, CDR2 FYEKMQ (reference sequence). CDR3 DNA sequence: TGTGCCAGCAGCTTTACCGTGCGGGAGACCCAGTACTTC. Protein sequence: CASSFTVRETQYF.